These 23 T cell receptor beta chains came from one sample sequenced in a study of blood T cell repertoires in COVID-19. Measured with immunoSEQ multiplex PCR; TCRdb has only the in-frame clones, and not every one. The sample lists 200,000 to 250,000 clones, approximately 90% occurring once. The source material was PBMCs or T cells enriched from blood (not recorded which). The receptor source for this set is a man between 18 and 29 years old with acute COVID-19.

This sequence joins TRBV7-3 and TRBJ2-1, with TRBD2 identical over 9 bases. The CDR3 runs 15 residues. Germline V gene sequence: CDR1 SGHTA, CDR2 FQGTGA. Trimming cost V 5 bases and J 7 bases; bases outside gene matches: 9. CDR3: CASSLLGTSSNEQFF. Here the CDR3 DNA reads TGTGCCAGCAGCCTCCTGGGGACTAGCTCTAATGAGCAGTTCTTC.

The chain has TRBV27 and TRBJ2-3; TRBD1 might be the D (5 bases). V lost 7 bases, J lost 4 bases, and 12 bases lay in between. Germline V gene data show CDR1 as MNHEY and CDR2 as SMNVEV (reference sequence). The CDR3 covers 13 residues. The CDR3 sequence is CASTGPWADTQYF. CDR3 nucleotides: TGTGCCAGCACAGGGCCTTGGGCAGATACGCAGTATTTT.

The CDR3 region has the DNA TGTGCCAGCAGTCACCTCCGGGCCGAGAGGAGGGATACGCAGTATTTT. Translation: CASSHLRAERRDTQYF. V gene TRBV28 combines with J gene TRBJ2-3; a possible D gene is TRBD2 (5 bases). Germline lookup yields CDR1 MDHEN and CDR2 SYDVKM. There are 16 residues in the CDR3. V was clipped by 5 bases and J by 6 bases, with 21 bases between them.

This chain links TRBV6-2 or TRBV6-3 with TRBJ2-1; TRBD1 matches at 12 bases. Germline values: CDR1 MNHEY, CDR2 SVGEGT. J gave up 7 bases and V 6 bases, and 7 bases lay outside the gene matches. This CDR3 comprises 15 residues. The CDR3 region has the DNA TGTGCCAGCAGCCCCGGGACAGGGGGCGGGAATGAGCAGTTCTTC. Translating it yields CASSPGTGGGNEQFF.

The chain combines TRBV2 with TRBJ1-6; 10 bases match TRBD1. The trim removed 6 bases at V and 11 bases at J, leaving 7 bases unmatched. Germline loops: CDR1 SNHLY, CDR2 FYNNEI. The CDR3 extends over 14 amino acids. CDR3 region: CASRLGQGSAPLHF. The CDR3 nucleotides read TGTGCCAGCAGATTGGGACAGGGGAGTGCACCCCTCCACTTT.

V is TRBV5-1 and J is TRBJ2-1; 8 bases line up with TRBD2. From germline, CDR1 is SGHRS and CDR2 YFSETQ. The ends lost 0 bases at V and 6 bases at J; junction bases unmatched: 11. The CDR3 has 17 residues. The CDR3: CASSLASSGRLTNEQFF. The CDR3 DNA reads as TGCGCCAGCAGCTTGGCCTCCAGCGGGAGATTAACCAATGAGCAGTTCTTC.

The CDR3: CASSFAVAGTRNIQYF. CDR3 nucleotide sequence: TGTGCCAGCAGCTTTGCCGTAGCGGGGACACGGAACATTCAGTACTTC. The gene calls are TRBV28 and TRBJ2-4, with 8 bases fitting TRBD2. There are 16 residues in the CDR3. CDR1 MDHEN and CDR2 SYDVKM come from the germline V gene. V lost 6 bases to trimming and J lost 7 bases; unmatched junction nucleotides: 14.

The chain has TRBV9 and TRBJ2-3; D call uncertain. This CDR3 comprises 14 residues. The germline V gene has CDR1 SGDLS and CDR2 YYNGEE. V was pared by 0 bases and J by 0 bases, with 5 bases between. The CDR3 DNA sequence: TGTGCCAGCAGCGTAGACGGGAGCACAGATACGCAGTATTTT. Its protein product is CASSVDGSTDTQYF.

The chain links TRBV18 to TRBJ1-1; 11 bases are a match to TRBD1. CDR1 and CDR2 (germline): KGHSH, LQKENI. Trimming at V came to 6 bases and at J to 11 bases, leaving 8 bases not matched to a gene. This CDR3 comprises 13 residues. This CDR3 is CASSPGTGGTAFF. The DNA for the CDR3 is TGTGCCAGCTCCCCCGGGACAGGGGGAACTGCTTTCTTT.

This chain connects TRBV10-3 to TRBJ1-1, with TRBD1 identical over 7 bases. The J segment lost 1 base and the V segment lost 10 bases, leaving 9 bases of the junction unmatched. Looked up from germline, CDR1 is ENHRY and CDR2 is SYGVKD. This CDR3 comprises 14 residues. CDR3 in DNA: TGTGCCAGACCGGGACAGAAAAAGAACACTGAAGCTTTCTTT. Amino acid sequence: CARPGQKKNTEAFF.

The gene calls are TRBV15 and TRBJ2-1, with 14 nucleotides matching TRBD2. Germline V gene data show CDR1 as LNHNV and CDR2 as YYDKDF (reference sequence). The CDR3 has 18 residues. The trim removed 5 bases at V and 7 bases at J, leaving 13 bases unmatched. DNA for the CDR3: TGTGCCACCAGCTTCTTCGGACTAGCGGGAGGAAGTGGTAATGAGCAGTTCTTC. Protein: CATSFFGLAGGSGNEQFF.

The J gene is TRBJ2-1, the V gene TRBV7-8, with D tentatively TRBD1 (5 bases). V was pared by 0 bases and J by 1 base, with 7 bases between. CDR1 and CDR2 from the germline V gene are SGHVS and FQNEAQ. CDR3 size: 15 residues. The CDR3 coding sequence is TGTGCCAGCAGCTTAGCCCGACAGTCCTACAATGAGCAGTTCTTC. Its translation is CASSLARQSYNEQFF.

This clone was picked up one time. The rearrangement joins TRBV4-1 to TRBJ2-7; 12 bases are a match to TRBD2. The CDR3 runs 17 residues. The V gene's germline CDR1 is MGHRA and CDR2 YSYEKL. V shed 2 bases, J shed 2 bases, and the junction held 7 bases outside the gene matches. The CDR3 coding sequence is TGCGCCAGCAGCCAATCCCAACTAGCGGGAGGACCCTACGAGCAGTACTTC. Protein sequence: CASSQSQLAGGPYEQYF.

The chain combines TRBV27 with TRBJ2-3, with 9 bases matching TRBD2. This CDR3 region has 16 residues. Germline-derived CDR1 and CDR2 are MNHEY and SMNVEV (reference sequence). V dropped 6 bases and J dropped 4; count of bases not matched to a gene: 11. DNA for the CDR3: TGTGCCAGCAGGGCTCGGGCGGGAGGGCCTGCAGATACGCAGTATTTT. This codes for CASRARAGGPADTQYF.

For this clone: This specimen includes other DNA sequences encoding the same CDR3. This rearrangement joins TRBV7-2 to TRBJ2-7; TRBD1 is a possible D gene (6 bases). This CDR3 comprises 14 residues. Germline CDR1 and CDR2: SGHTA and FQGNSA. Trimming stripped 1 base from V and 3 bases from J, with 10 bases between. CDR3 sequence (DNA): TGTGCCAGCAGCTTAGTACAGGGCCGCTACGAGCAGTACTTC. Translating gives CASSLVQGRYEQYF.

The chain combines TRBV6-1 with TRBJ1-2; no firm D call. CDR1 is MNHNS, CDR2 SASEGT, per germline. V shed 2 bases and J shed 5 bases, with 15 bases lying between them. CDR3 size: 15 residues. CDR3 residues: CASSELANHPYGYTF. The DNA of the CDR3 is TGTGCCAGCAGTGAATTAGCGAATCACCCTTATGGCTACACCTTC.

The chain is built from TRBV24-1 and TRBJ2-1; 7 positions match TRBD1. With V trimmed by 2 bases and J by 0 bases, 3 bases remained unmatched. The CDR3 extends over 16 amino acids. CDR1 and CDR2 (germline): KGHDR, SFDVKD. The CDR3 region is CATSDSRGSSYNEQFF. The DNA of the CDR3 is TGTGCCACCAGTGATTCCAGGGGGAGCTCCTACAATGAGCAGTTCTTC.

The chain carries TRBV6-5 and TRBJ1-2; 7 bases agree with TRBD1. In germline, CDR1 is MNHEY, CDR2 SVGAGI. The CDR3 consists of 13 residues. The ends lost 6 bases at V and 8 bases at J; junction bases unmatched: 9. CDR3 bases: TGTGCCAGCAGGGGGACAGTTGAGCGCGGCTACACCTTC. Protein product: CASRGTVERGYTF.

The chain uses TRBV10-3 and TRBJ1-1; D is unclear. The germline V gene encodes CDR1 ENHRY and CDR2 SYGVKD. The CDR3 length is 13 residues. V was cut by 8 bases and J by 4 bases, with 14 bases left in between. CDR3 nucleotides: TGTGCCATCGCCCCGAGGGATTTCACTGAAGCTTTCTTT. Its translation: CAIAPRDFTEAFF.

The chain recombines TRBV6-5 with TRBJ2-1; 7 bases align to TRBD2. The CDR3 is 14 amino acids. From germline, CDR1 is MNHEY and CDR2 SVGAGI. V lost 0 bases and J lost 11; bases outside the gene matches: 7. CDR3 bases: TGTGCCAGCAGTTACTCGGATTCTAGCGGCCAGCAGTTCTTC. Translation gives CASSYSDSSGQQFF.

This clone was detected only once. The sample contains more than one DNA sequence encoding this CDR3. The CDR3 region is CASSLLAYEQYF. The CDR3 bases are TGTGCCAGCAGTTTATTAGCCTACGAGCAGTACTTC. This chain joins TRBV28 and TRBJ2-7; no clear D. The V and J ends lost 1 base and 2 bases respectively, with 3 bases between them. This CDR3 spans 12 amino acids. Germline CDR1 MDHEN, CDR2 SYDVKM.

The chain carries TRBV27 and TRBJ2-1; tentative D call: TRBD2 (5 bases). CDR3 size: 16 residues. Deletions cut 6 bases from V and 2 bases from J, with 17 bases between. Germline CDR1 and CDR2: MNHEY and SMNVEV (reference sequence). Here the CDR3 reads CASSPFGESPYNEQFF. For the CDR3, the DNA is TGTGCCAGCAGCCCGTTCGGGGAGAGCCCCTACAATGAGCAGTTCTTC.

V and J are TRBV6-5 and TRBJ2-7; TRBD1 aligns across 8 bases. Germline-derived CDR1 and CDR2 are MNHEY and SVGAGI. J lost 3 bases, V lost 10 bases, and 11 bases had no gene match. The CDR3 loop spans 14 amino acids. The DNA for the CDR3 is TGTGCCACGGCCCTCAGGGGGCCCGTCTACGAGCAGTACTTC. This codes for CATALRGPVYEQYF.